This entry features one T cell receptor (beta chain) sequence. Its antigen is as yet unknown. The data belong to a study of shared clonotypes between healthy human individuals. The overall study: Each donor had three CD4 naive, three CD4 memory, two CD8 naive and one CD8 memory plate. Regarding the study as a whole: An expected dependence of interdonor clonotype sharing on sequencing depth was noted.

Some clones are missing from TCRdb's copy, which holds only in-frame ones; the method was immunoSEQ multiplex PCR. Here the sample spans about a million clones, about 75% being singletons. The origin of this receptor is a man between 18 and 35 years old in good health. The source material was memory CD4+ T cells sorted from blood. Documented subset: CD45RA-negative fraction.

CDR3 in DNA: TGCGCCAGCAGCCAAGTCGTGGGGGGAATCACAGATACGCAGTATTTT. Protein sequence: CASSQVVGGITDTQYF. The chain carries TRBV4-1 and TRBJ2-3, with a weak D call TRBD2 (6 bases). Trimming shortened V by 1 base and J by 2 bases, and 13 bases separated the two germline ends. Germline-derived CDR1 and CDR2 are MGHRA and YSYEKL. The CDR3 loop spans 16 amino acids.